This TCR beta chain was documented in a study of cytomegalovirus exposure and HLA in healthy donors. Overall study results and limits: The study flagged some 180 TCR beta chains as cytomegalovirus-associated. In a later analysis, first-cohort TCR clusters were found to tend to co-occur in the 130 or so validation repertoires.

About this clone itself: Its target is unknown. Other DNA sequences of this sample code for an identical CDR3.

The data were produced by immunoSEQ multiplex PCR, yet TCRdb's version contains in-frame clones alone and is incomplete. The sample shows over 200,000 clones, roughly 88% of them seen only once. V lost 5 bases and J lost 2, with 10 bases in between. Germline CDR1 reads SGHTA; CDR2 reads FQGNSA. The CDR3 runs 14 residues. The donors formed part of the 120-subject validation cohort, distinct from the roughly 630-subject first cohort. The chain has TRBV7-2 and TRBJ1-5; unclear D gene. This sequence was found in a woman in her 30s in good health and CMV-seropositive. What was sequenced was PBMCs. The CDR3 DNA follows: TGTGCCAGCAGCCCAGATAGTGGCAATCAGCCCCAGCATTTT. Translating it yields CASSPDSGNQPQHF.